Listed below are T cell receptor beta chains from one sample, sequenced in a study of T cells after yellow fever vaccination. MiXCR was run by TCRdb on the 5' RACE reads, yielding one entry per CDR3 protein. The sample lists approximately 110,000 distinct CDR3 sequences, more than 7.5% seen once, with about 25% in the top ten. The sequences come from CD8+ T cells sorted from PBMCs, collected 45 days after the yellow fever booster vaccination. These TCRs come from a man aged 25-45 years who received the YFV17D yellow fever vaccine. The CDR3 runs from the conserved cysteine through the conserved F or W. D genes are given only for firm matches. Only part of the rows carry a size: once, few, many, or a class if the clone is expanded.

d_gene,abundance,j_gene,v_gene,CDR3aa,CDR3nt
.,few,TRBJ2-3,TRBV5-4,CASRWGTDTQYF,TGTGCCAGTCGTTGGGGGACAGATACGCAGTATTTT
.,.,TRBJ1-3,TRBV20-1,CSARNTGGNTIYF,TGCAGTGCTAGGAATACGGGGGGAAACACCATATATTTT
.,.,TRBJ2-7,TRBV27,CASSLGGELNEQYF,TGTGCCAGCAGTTTAGGCGGGGAATTGAACGAGCAGTACTTC
TRBD2,few,TRBJ2-3,TRBV7-9,CASGTRDTQYF,TGTGCCAGCGGGACTAGGGATACGCAGTATTTT
TRBD1,many,TRBJ2-2,TRBV15,CATSNLDRGTGELFF,TGTGCCACCAGCAACTTGGACAGGGGAACCGGGGAGCTGTTTTTT
.,many,TRBJ2-7,TRBV20-1,CSASDYSYEQYF,TGCAGTGCTAGTGACTACTCCTACGAGCAGTACTTC
TRBD2,many,TRBJ2-5,TRBV12-3/TRBV12-4,CASSPRGGFETQYF,TGTGCCAGCAGCCCCCGGGGAGGGTTTGAGACCCAGTACTTC
.,many,TRBJ1-2,TRBV6-5,CASSYGPFGANYGYTF,TGTGCCAGCAGTTACGGCCCTTTTGGGGCTAACTATGGCTACACCTTC
.,few,TRBJ2-1,TRBV2,CASSEALAANEQFF,TGTGCCAGCAGTGAAGCGTTAGCGGCTAATGAGCAGTTCTTC
.,.,TRBJ2-1,TRBV6-1,CASSDSGIVGNEQFF,TGTGCCAGCAGCGATAGCGGTATCGTCGGCAATGAGCAGTTCTTC
.,few,TRBJ1-2,TRBV27,CASSPGQIYGYTF,TGTGCCAGCAGCCCCGGACAGATTTATGGCTACACCTTC
.,many,TRBJ1-3,TRBV2,CASRGASSGNTIYF,TGTGCCAGCAGAGGCGCTAGCTCTGGAAACACCATATATTTT
TRBD2,few,TRBJ2-2,TRBV20-1,CSAALAGGLGLRTGELFF,TGCAGTGCCGCCCTAGCGGGAGGGCTAGGGTTGAGGACCGGGGAGCTGTTTTTT
TRBD2,many,TRBJ2-3,TRBV5-1,CASSWRSGGPDTQYF,TGCGCCAGCTCCTGGCGGAGCGGGGGCCCAGATACGCAGTATTTT
.,many,TRBJ2-3,TRBV20-1,CSASQPAGGTDTQYF,TGCAGTGCCAGCCAACCGGCGGGCGGTACAGATACGCAGTATTTT
TRBD1,few,TRBJ1-2,TRBV3-1,CASSRTGQGAWYGYTF,TGTGCCAGCAGCCGGACGGGACAGGGGGCGTGGTATGGCTACACCTTC
.,.,TRBJ1-1,TRBV19,CASSAGHSGAFF,TGTGCCAGTAGTGCCGGACATTCGGGTGCTTTCTTT
.,many,TRBJ2-3,TRBV2,CASSDRGDTDTQYF,TGTGCCAGCAGTGATAGGGGAGACACAGATACGCAGTATTTT
.,.,TRBJ2-7,TRBV21-1,CASSKARRYEQYF,TGTGCCAGCAGCAAAGCGAGGCGGTACGAGCAGTACTTC
TRBD2,many,TRBJ2-5,TRBV6-4,CASSSGLADQTGGQETQYF,TGTGCCAGCAGCTCGGGACTAGCGGATCAAACCGGGGGGCAAGAGACCCAGTACTTC
.,many,TRBJ2-3,TRBV9,CASSAEGVTTDTQYF,TGTGCCAGCAGCGCCGAGGGGGTTACGACAGATACGCAGTATTTT
TRBD1,.,TRBJ1-4,TRBV11-1,CASSSCPRQGCF,TGTGCCAGCAGCTCATGTCCGAGACAGGGATGTTTT
.,many,TRBJ2-7,TRBV20-1,CSASFVGRSSYEQYF,TGCAGTGCTAGTTTTGTTGGGAGGAGCTCCTACGAGCAGTACTTC
.,few,TRBJ1-2,TRBV29-1,CSVDAANYGYTF,TGCAGCGTTGATGCCGCTAACTATGGCTACACCTTC
TRBD1,many,TRBJ2-3,TRBV7-6,CASSFSQGAKIDKADTQYF,TGTGCCAGCAGCTTCTCACAGGGGGCGAAGATAGATAAGGCTGATACGCAGTATTTT
TRBD1,.,TRBJ1-2,TRBV4-3,CASSQDRPGQVYGYTF,TGCGCCAGCAGCCAAGATCGGCCGGGACAGGTCTATGGCTACACCTTC
.,many,TRBJ1-2,TRBV29-1,CSVAGHTIYGYTF,TGCAGCGTTGCGGGCCACACAATCTATGGCTACACCTTC